The 7 T cell receptor beta chains given below trace back to one sample, sequenced in a study of blood T cell repertoires in COVID-19. Produced via immunoSEQ multiplex PCR; TCRdb's table is partial and in-frame only. The sample lists around 150,000 clones; roughly 81% were seen once. Sequenced material: peripheral blood. The receptors were gathered from a woman aged 60-75 years with COVID-19, enrolled during active disease.

The chain links TRBV15 to TRBJ2-1, with TRBD1 as a possible D gene (6 bases). The CDR3 consists of 18 residues. Germline assignment: CDR1 LNHNV and CDR2 YYDKDF (reference sequence). V lost 1 base to trimming and J lost 12 bases, with 28 bases between them. For the CDR3, the DNA is TGTGCCACCAGCAGAGTAGGTGGGGGCAATTCCTATACAATGAGGCAGTTCTTC. Its protein product is CATSRVGGGNSYTMRQFF. Using reference TRBV15 and TRBJ2-1 for the parts outside the CDR3, the full variable domain is DAMVIQNPRYQVTQFGKPVTLSCSQTLNHNVMYWYQQKSSQAPKLLFHYYDKDFNNEADTPDNFQSRRPNTSFCFLDIRSPGLGDTAMYLCATSRVGGGNSYTMRQFFGPGTRLTVL.

This chain links TRBV19 with TRBJ1-5, with 7 bases identical to TRBD1. Germline V lookup: CDR1 LNHDA, CDR2 SQIVND (reference sequence). This CDR3 contains 16 residues. V gave up 5 bases and J gave up 0 bases; unmatched junction bases: 7. In DNA form, the CDR3 reads TGTGCCAGTAGTGGAGGGACAGTTTATAGCAATCAGCCCCAGCATTTT. Translating gives CASSGGTVYSNQPQHF.

The V call is TRBV7-3, the J call TRBJ1-2; D is ambiguous. Trimming left V 0 bases short and J 0 bases short, with 8 bases between. The CDR3 is made up of 15 amino acids. The germline gives CDR1 SGHTA, CDR2 FQGTGA. The CDR3 DNA reads as TGTGCCAGCAGCTTAACGCGATTAACTAACTATGGCTACACCTTC. Translation: CASSLTRLTNYGYTF.

The rearrangement joins TRBV29-1 to TRBJ2-7; 7 bases agree with TRBD2. V was clipped by 6 bases and J by 6 bases; unmatched bases: 11. Germline V CDR1 and CDR2: SQVTM, ANQGSEA. The CDR3 has 13 residues. CDR3 protein: CSVVSGPLTEQYF. As DNA, the CDR3 is TGCAGCGTCGTTAGCGGGCCCCTCACCGAGCAGTACTTC.

The rearrangement links TRBV19 to TRBJ1-5, with D perhaps matching TRBD1 (6 bases). The CDR3 length is 17 residues. Trimming shortened V by 4 bases and J by 4 bases, and 20 bases separated the two germline ends. Germline V gene lookup returns CDR1 LNHDA and CDR2 SQIVND (reference sequence). The chain's CDR3 is CASSSTGRGFINQPQHF. The CDR3 nucleotides are TGTGCCAGTAGTAGTACAGGGAGGGGGTTCATTAATCAGCCCCAGCATTTT.

The V call is TRBV5-1, the J call TRBJ1-1; a weak D match, TRBD1 (6 bases). Trimming pared 4 bases from V and 3 bases from J, leaving 13 bases between. CDR1 is SGHRS, CDR2 YFSETQ, per germline. The CDR3 contains 14 residues. The CDR3: CASSEDSLDTEAFF. The DNA of the CDR3 is TGCGCCAGCAGCGAGGACAGCCTGGACACTGAAGCTTTCTTT. The whole variable domain, filled in from reference TRBV5-1 and TRBJ1-1, reads KAGVTQTPRYLIKTRGQQVTLSCSPISGHRSVSWYQQTPGQGLQFLFEYFSETQRNKGNFPGRFSGRQFSNSRSEMNVSTLELGDSALYLCASSEDSLDTEAFFGQGTRLTVV.

The chain uses TRBV3-1 (or the pseudogene TRBV3-2) and TRBJ1-2; 10 bases match TRBD1. Germline CDR1 and CDR2: LGHDT and YNNKEL (reference sequence). CDR3 length: 15 residues. J gave up 4 bases and V 3 bases, and 5 bases lay outside the gene matches. CDR3 coding DNA: TGTGCCAGCAGCCATTCAGGACAGGGGGGCTATGGCTACACCTTC. This gives the protein CASSHSGQGGYGYTF.